One sample yielded the 11 T cell receptor beta chains listed below, sequenced in a study of read filtering for tumor transcriptome and immune sequencing. This library used roughly 430 ng RNA and molecular barcoded adaptors spanning alpha/delta and beta/gamma chains. TCRdb independently ran MiXCR on the reads; one entry per CDR3 protein. The repertoire has roughly 130,000 distinct CDR3 sequences, 13% of them found once; the top ten carry roughly 11%. Sequencing input: a population of CD138-negative cells sorted from bone marrow. These receptors were collected from a donor over 35 with multiple myeloma.

The rearrangement links TRBV5-1 to TRBJ2-3, with D perhaps matching TRBD2 (6 bases). The CDR3 sequence is 17 residues long. CDR1 and CDR2 (germline): SGHRS, YFSETQ. The germline V and J ends were trimmed by 5 bases and 2 bases, with 21 bases remaining between them. The CDR3 protein is CASRVGSSEPFTDTQYF. As DNA, the CDR3 is TGCGCCAGCAGAGTAGGTTCTAGCGAGCCTTTCACAGATACGCAGTATTTT.

At least ten counts were recorded for this clonotype. This chain joins TRBV11-2 and TRBJ1-5; D not certain. CDR1 is SGHAT and CDR2 is FQNNGV in the germline V gene. Trimming cost V 1 base and J 0 bases, with 7 bases left between them. The CDR3 covers 15 residues. The chain's CDR3 is CASSLGPYSNQPQHF. The CDR3, as DNA: TGTGCCAGCAGCTTAGGTCCTTATAGCAATCAGCCCCAGCATTTT.

This clonotype appeared many times. The genes are TRBV29-1 and TRBJ2-7; weak D call: TRBD1 (5 bases). Per germline, CDR1 SQVTM and CDR2 ANQGSEA. V was pared by 0 bases and J by 7 bases, with 13 bases between. This CDR3 comprises 13 residues. The CDR3 loop is CSVEEPQGDEQYF. The CDR3 region has the DNA TGCAGCGTTGAAGAACCACAAGGGGATGAGCAGTACTTC.

Concerning this clonotype itself: A clone one base away is much larger, so this may be a read error. The rearrangement joins TRBV6-5 to TRBJ2-2; 10 positions match TRBD2. V was pared by 10 bases and J by 3 bases, with 11 bases of the junction left unmatched. The germline V gene has CDR1 MNHEY and CDR2 SVGAGI. This CDR3 is built from 16 residues. CDR3 residues: CANSQGTSAYTGELFF. The DNA of the CDR3 is TGTGCCAACAGCCAAGGGACTAGCGCCTACACCGGGGAGCTGTTTTTT.

This clonotype appeared a few times. The J gene is TRBJ2-1, the V gene TRBV3-1; D tentatively fits TRBD1 or TRBD2 (6 bases each). CDR3 size: 15 residues. CDR1 is LGHDT and CDR2 is YNNKEL in the germline V gene (reference sequence). V was pared by 6 bases and J by 4 bases, with 16 bases between. CDR3 DNA: TGTGCCAGCAGTTCGAGGAAGGGGGGTTACAATGAGCAGTTCTTC. Translating it yields CASSSRKGGYNEQFF.

On this clonotype itself: A much more abundant neighbour one base away suggests this may be a read error. The conserved phenylalanine or tryptophan is not found at the CDR3 terminus, so this likely reflects a read error. It is unclear where the CDR3 begins or ends on the DNA, so no DNA is shown, and the CDR3 is as TCRdb lists it. This chain connects TRBV20-1 to TRBJ2-3; the listed D gene, TRBD1, was not tested against the DNA. Germline V gene data show CDR1 as DFQATT and CDR2 as SNEGSKA (reference sequence). The CDR3 length equals 14 residues, ends included. This CDR3 is CSASALGGTDTRYS.

The V and J genes are TRBV12-3 or TRBV12-4 and TRBJ2-1; a weak D match, TRBD1 (5 bases). This CDR3 has 15 amino acids. V was pared by 5 bases and J by 5 bases, with 16 bases between. CDR3 sequence reads: CASSREGVGDNEQFF. In DNA, the CDR3 is TGTGCCAGCAGTCGAGAAGGGGTTGGGGACAATGAGCAGTTCTTC.

Comments on this clonotype: This could be a read error, since a much larger clone is one nucleotide away. CDR3 sequence: CASSRDMWSTGELFF. For the CDR3, the DNA is TGCGCCAGCAGCCGGGACATGTGGAGCACCGGGGAGCTGTTTTTT. The V gene is TRBV5-1, the J gene TRBJ2-2; possible D gene TRBD1, 6 bases. V was trimmed by 4 bases and J by 4 bases, leaving 14 bases between them. The CDR3 has 15 residues. Germline V gives CDR1 SGHRS, CDR2 YFSETQ.

There are many counts of this clonotype. The CDR3 region is CASRGPGGGDTEAFF. CDR3 DNA: TGTGCCAGCAGGGGACCGGGAGGGGGGGACACTGAAGCTTTCTTT. The chain couples TRBV7-9 to TRBJ1-1; perhaps TRBD1 as D (6 bases). V was trimmed by 6 bases and J by 3 bases, leaving 17 bases between them. The CDR3 has 15 amino acids. Germline-derived CDR1 and CDR2 are SEHNR and FQNEAQ (reference sequence).

The chain joins TRBV20-1 to TRBJ2-5, with 9 bases aligning to TRBD2. Trimming cost V 0 bases and J 5 bases; bases outside gene matches: 10. There are 16 residues in the CDR3. The germline gives CDR1 DFQATT, CDR2 SNEGSKA (reference sequence). CDR3 protein: CSAREWGGRASETQYF. Here the CDR3 DNA reads TGCAGTGCTAGAGAATGGGGCGGGAGGGCCTCGGAGACCCAGTACTTC.

In this sample, this clonotype turned up once. The CDR3, as DNA: TGTGCCAGCAGCTCCAGGACTAGCGACACCGGGGAGCTGTTTTTT. Amino acids: CASSSRTSDTGELFF. The chain combines TRBV6-6 with TRBJ2-2; TRBD2 matches at 9 bases. Germline V gene lookup returns CDR1 MNHNY and CDR2 SVGAGI (reference sequence). The length of the CDR3 is 15 residues. V dropped 6 bases and J dropped 3; count of bases not matched to a gene: 5.